This entry is about one T cell receptor beta chain. In the original analysis: Researchers report that nucleated cell counts were estimated from reference gene primer amplification. Clones were sequenced by immunoSEQ multiplex PCR, and TCRdb holds only the in-frame ones, with some missing. V, J and clone size were drawn from that table, and D and trimming were deduced from the DNA. Of about 93,000 clones detected, around four fifths appear once; the ten largest clones hold approximately 15%. The data stem from a study of blood T cell repertoires in COVID-19. Study overall: Spain, Italy and the United States supplied samples that represented acute and convalescent COVID-19. PBMCs, B-cell-depleted T cells, or T cells provided the cDNA or gDNA that made up the material.

Germline CDR1 and CDR2: SGHVS and FNYEAQ. The CDR3 loop spans 18 amino acids. V was pared by 0 bases and J by 0 bases, with 17 bases between. This chain links TRBV7-6 with TRBJ1-1, with D perhaps TRBD1 (6 bases). Sequences were obtained from peripheral blood. The source is a human donor in a cohort sampled during active COVID-19. The CDR3 sequence is CASSLAGYRVTVNTEAFF. The CDR3 DNA reads as TGTGCCAGCAGCTTAGCTGGCTACAGGGTTACGGTGAACACTGAAGCTTTCTTT.